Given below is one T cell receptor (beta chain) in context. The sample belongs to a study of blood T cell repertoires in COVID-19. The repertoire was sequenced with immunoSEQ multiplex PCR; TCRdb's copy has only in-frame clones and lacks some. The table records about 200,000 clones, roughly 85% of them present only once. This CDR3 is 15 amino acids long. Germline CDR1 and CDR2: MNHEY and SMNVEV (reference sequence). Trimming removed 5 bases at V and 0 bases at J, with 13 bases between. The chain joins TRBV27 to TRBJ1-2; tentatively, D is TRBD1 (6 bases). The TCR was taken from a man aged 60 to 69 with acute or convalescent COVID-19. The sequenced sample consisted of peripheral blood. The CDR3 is CASSPRTVANYGYTF. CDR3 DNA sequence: TGTGCCAGCAGTCCTCGGACAGTTGCTAACTATGGCTACACCTTC.